These 27 T cell receptor beta chains were all obtained from the same sample, sequenced in a study of TET2 disruption in CD19-targeted CAR T cells listed by TCRdb under 2018. Library preparation employed the immunoSEQ multiplex PCR assay. As stored in TCRdb, this immuneACCESS dataset retains in-frame rearrangements with V and J assigned. A fraction of the clones does not appear; measured against another copy, unresolved V genes explain less than half of the discrepancy, and the remainder lacks a known reason. The sample's table lists a count of tens of thousands of clones. Under 2.5% of the sample is in the top ten clones. Reading the label with the study, this specimen's treatment or condition is: autologous CTL019 cells: CD19 CAR with 4-1BB and CD3 zeta domains. These receptors lack a known antigen. Sequencing was performed on CD8- CAR+ T cells sorted from cultured blood T cells, taken for CD19 CAR T cell therapy. The cell subset or site tag for this specimen amounts to: CD8-negative CAR-positive T cells from the infusion product. These receptors were collected from a man between 65 and 85 years old with chronic lymphocytic leukemia.

Comments on this clone: Read data end 3 residues before the CDR3 end; the end is taken from the germline J gene. Distinct nucleotide sequences in the sample also encode this CDR3. V and J are TRBV10-3 and TRBJ1-2, with a tentative D call TRBD1 (6 bases). The CDR3 totals 13 residues. Germline V gene sequence: CDR1 ENHRY, CDR2 SYGVKD. The chain's CDR3 is CAISPDRLSGYTF. The part of the CDR3 DNA that was read is TGTGCCATCAGTCCCGACAGGCTGTCGGGT.

Notes on this clone: The read is 3 residues too short to cover the CDR3 end, so that end is filled in from the germline J gene. This chain connects TRBV2 to TRBJ2-7, with TRBD1 matching 10 bases. The V gene's germline CDR1 is SNHLY and CDR2 FYNNEI. Germline trimming cut 4 bases from V and 0 bases from J; bases unmatched to any gene: 3. This CDR3 is built from 15 residues. The CDR3 here is CASSGTGGNSYEQYF. Incomplete CDR3 DNA: TGTGCCAGCAGTGGGACAGGGGGTAACTCCTACGAG. Full variable domain (outside the CDR3, taken from reference TRBV2 and TRBJ2-7): EPEVTQTPSHQVTQMGQEVILRCVPISNHLYFYWYRQILGQKVEFLVSFYNNEISEKSEIFDDQFSVERPDGSNFTLKIRSTKLEDSAMYFCASSGTGGNSYEQYFGPGTRLTVT.

Notes on this clone: The CDR3 end falls 3 residues outside the read, so it is completed with the germline J gene. V is TRBV29-1 and J is TRBJ2-4, with D possibly matching TRBD1 (5 bases). The CDR3 is 12 amino acids. In germline, CDR1 is SQVTM, CDR2 ANQGSEA. The CDR3 here is CSVTAGPGPQYF. The DNA read from the CDR3 is TGCAGCGTTACGGCAGGGCCTGGGCCT.

To note about this clone: The sequenced fragment ends 3 residues before the CDR3 boundary, so the rest is inferred from the germline J gene. The chain carries TRBV7-9 and TRBJ1-1; D is perhaps TRBD1 (6 bases). Trimming left V 1 base short and J 7 bases short, with 10 bases between. Germline V CDR1 and CDR2: SEHNR, FQNEAQ (reference sequence). This CDR3 is 13 amino acids long. The CDR3 bases that were read are TGTGCCAGCAGCTTAGAGGGGGACTATGAA. This codes for CASSLEGDYE. The entire CDR3 protein reads CASSLEGDYEAFF.

On this clone itself: Read coverage stops 3 residues before the CDR3 terminus; the germline J gene supplies the remainder. V gene TRBV6-1 combines with J gene TRBJ1-4, with unresolved D. CDR1 and CDR2 (germline): MNHNS, SASEGT. The CDR3 has 13 residues. CDR3 DNA (partial): TGTGCCAGCAGTGACGGACTCTTCAGGAAA. This encodes CASSDGLFRK. The complete CDR3 sequence is CASSDGLFRKLFF.

Points on this clone: The DNA ends 3 residues before the CDR3 does, and the rest of the CDR3 is filled in from the germline J gene. The chain carries TRBV9 and TRBJ2-6, with D uncertain. The CDR3 consists of 16 residues. The germline V gene has CDR1 SGDLS and CDR2 YYNGEE. Trimming shortened V by 0 bases and J by 0 bases, and 7 bases separated the two germline ends. CDR3 DNA (partial): TGTGCCAGCAGCGTAGAAGTACACTCTGGGGCCAACGTC. Residues: CASSVEVHSGANV. The whole CDR3 protein reads CASSVEVHSGANVLTF.

For this clone: The read is 3 residues too short to cover the CDR3 end, so that end is filled in from the germline J gene. The chain is built from TRBV7-3 and TRBJ2-7; tentative D call: TRBD2 (6 bases). The CDR3 length is 13 residues. V lost 5 bases to trimming and J lost 6 bases, with 14 bases between them. Germline V gives CDR1 SGHTA, CDR2 FQGTGA. This CDR3 is CASSPHLEGEQYF. Partial CDR3 DNA: TGTGCCAGCAGCCCGCATCTGGAGGGCGAG.

Note on this clone: Sequencing ends 3 residues short of the CDR3 end; the germline J gene provides the rest. The chain links TRBV2 to TRBJ2-1; 10 nucleotides match TRBD2. The germline V gene has CDR1 SNHLY and CDR2 FYNNEI. J gave up 6 bases and V 2 bases, and 4 bases lay outside the gene matches. This CDR3 is built from 15 residues. The CDR3 reads CASSEWSGGANEQFF. Partial CDR3 DNA: TGTGCCAGCAGTGAATGGAGCGGGGGGGCCAATGAG.

To note about this clone: The read ends 3 residues shy of where the CDR3 ends; the end is completed using the germline J gene. This chain connects TRBV25-1 to TRBJ1-2, with a tentative D call TRBD1 (6 bases). Germline CDR1 and CDR2: MGHDK and SYGVNS. The CDR3 has 12 amino acids. Deletions cut 8 bases from V and 5 bases from J, with 12 bases between. This chain's CDR3 is CASAQGRYGYTF. The CDR3 bases that were read are TGTGCCAGCGCTCAGGGGAGGTATGGC.

Comment on this clone: The CDR3 end falls 3 residues outside the read, so it is completed with the germline J gene. V is TRBV10-1 and J is TRBJ1-6; D is perhaps TRBD1 (5 bases). The CDR3 is made up of 16 amino acids. V lost 9 bases, J lost 9 bases, and 24 bases lay in between. Germline assignment: CDR1 WNHNN and CDR2 SYGVQD (reference sequence). CDR3 in amino acids: CARTHHRGTNLSPLHF. Incomplete CDR3 DNA: TGCGCCAGGACGCACCACCGAGGGACTAACCTTTCACCC.

A remark on this clone: The CDR3 end is not reached by the read, which stops 3 residues before it; the germline J gene fills it in. This chain uses TRBV12-3 or TRBV12-4 with TRBJ2-7; TRBD1 is a possible D gene (6 bases). The CDR3 covers 13 residues. Between the trimmed V and J ends, which lost 2 bases and 6 bases, there was a span of 11 bases. CDR3 sequence reads: CASSLRGLSEQYF. CDR3 bases read: TGTGCCAGCAGTTTAAGGGGGTTATCCGAG.

In regard to this clone: The read is 3 residues too short to cover the CDR3 end, so that end is filled in from the germline J gene. The V call is TRBV10-1, the J call TRBJ2-7; 8 nucleotides line up with TRBD1. Unmatched junction bases numbered 3, after V lost 2 bases and J lost 3 bases. The CDR3 totals 14 residues. Germline lookup yields CDR1 WNHNN and CDR2 SYGVQD (reference sequence). CDR3 residues: CASSEGTGGYEQYF. The CDR3 DNA, read in part, is TGCGCCAGCAGTGAGGGTACAGGGGGCTACGAG.

The covered CDR3 bases are TGCGCCAGCAGCTTGGTAGCGGGGGTGAACAATGAG. Encoded protein: CASSLVAGVNNE. The whole CDR3 protein reads CASSLVAGVNNEQFF. The gene calls are TRBV5-1 and TRBJ2-1; TRBD2 matches at 9 bases. The read ends 3 residues early relative to the CDR3; the germline J gene fills the gap. Germline V gives CDR1 SGHRS, CDR2 YFSETQ. The CDR3 loop spans 15 amino acids. The V and J ends lost 0 bases and 5 bases, in that order; junction bases with no gene match: 3.

CDR3 sequence reads: CASSNSYTDTYTF. The CDR3 DNA, read in part, is TGTGCCAGCAGCAACTCGTACACAGATACC. V and J are TRBV13 and TRBJ1-2; no clear D. The CDR3 end lies 3 residues beyond the end of the read and is filled in from the germline J gene. The germline CDR1 and CDR2 sequences are PRHDT and FYEKMQ (reference sequence). This CDR3 has 13 residues.

With regard to this clone: Sequencing ends 3 residues short of the CDR3 end; the germline J gene provides the rest. The chain joins TRBV7-8 to TRBJ2-4; unclear D gene. The CDR3 is 12 amino acids. Germline CDR1 SGHVS, CDR2 FQNEAQ. CDR3 bases read: TGTGCCAGCAGCTTAGCGTTAGCCGGT. It encodes CASSLALAG. The entire CDR3 protein is CASSLALAGQYF.

On this clone: The read stops 3 residues short of the end of the CDR3; the missing end is completed from the germline J gene. The rearrangement links TRBV6-2 or TRBV6-3 to TRBJ2-7, with 14 bases lining up with TRBD2. CDR1 and CDR2 (germline): MNHEY, SVGEGT. The CDR3 runs to 14 residues. Losses at the gene ends were 5 bases for V and 3 bases for J; bases not matched to a gene: 0. The chain's CDR3 is CASSGTSGGYEQYF. The DNA read from the CDR3 is TGTGCCAGCAGTGGGACTAGCGGGGGCTACGAG.

Regarding this clone: The CDR3 end is not reached by the read, which stops 3 residues before it; the germline J gene fills it in. The rearrangement joins TRBV18 to TRBJ2-7; D remains unclear. The germline gives CDR1 KGHSH, CDR2 LQKENI. CDR3 size: 14 residues. V lost 3 bases to trimming and J lost 4 bases, with 13 bases between them. The CDR3 DNA, read in part, is TGTGCCAGCTCACCCTCTACAGTCTCTTACGAG. Its protein is CASSPSTVSYE. The whole CDR3 region reads CASSPSTVSYEQYF.

Note on this clone: The CDR3 is cut off 3 residues early in the read; its end comes from the germline J gene. The same CDR3 is also encoded by other DNA sequences in this sample. The chain couples TRBV11-2 to TRBJ1-2, with 8 bases fitting TRBD1. The germline gives CDR1 SGHAT, CDR2 FQNNGV. This CDR3 spans 14 amino acids. The CDR3 loop reads CASSPQDRAGGYTF. Incomplete CDR3 DNA: TGTGCCAGCAGCCCGCAGGACAGGGCGGGCGGC.

On this clone itself: From the germline J gene comes the end of the CDR3, since the read stops 3 residues before it. The chain carries TRBV20-1 and TRBJ2-2; D not certain. Germline V gene lookup returns CDR1 DFQATT and CDR2 SNEGSKA (reference sequence). Trimming pared 0 bases from V and 5 bases from J, leaving 7 bases between. There are 13 residues in the CDR3. The CDR3: CSARDRVTGELFF. Incomplete CDR3 DNA: TGCAGTGCTAGAGATCGGGTAACCGGGGAG.

With regard to this clone: Coverage ceases 3 residues before the CDR3 finishes, and the germline J gene fills in the end. The sample holds other DNA sequences that translate to the same CDR3. The chain joins TRBV13 to TRBJ1-3; D might be TRBD1 (5 bases). Germline CDR1 is PRHDT and CDR2 is FYEKMQ (reference sequence). This CDR3 comprises 15 residues. V dropped 6 bases and J dropped 1 base, with 13 bases sitting between them. The part of the CDR3 DNA that was read is TGTGCCAGCAGAAGACAGCTTTCTTCTGGAAACACC. Amino acid sequence: CASRRQLSSGNT. The full CDR3 is CASRRQLSSGNTIYF. The full variable domain, its missing parts supplied by reference TRBV13 and TRBJ1-3, is AAGVIQSPRHLIKEKRETATLKCYPIPRHDTVYWYQQGPGQDPQFLISFYEKMQSDKGSIPDRFSAQQFSDYHSELNMSSLELGDSALYFCASRRQLSSGNTIYFGEGSWLTVV.

About this clone itself: Sequencing ends 3 residues short of the CDR3 end; the germline J gene provides the rest. The chain combines TRBV20-1 with TRBJ1-1; 7 bases match TRBD1. CDR1 is DFQATT, CDR2 SNEGSKA, per germline (reference sequence). The V and J ends lost 3 bases and 3 bases, in that order; junction bases with no gene match: 10. The CDR3 contains 15 residues. This CDR3 is CSASDRGGRDTEAFF. The sequenced part of the CDR3 DNA is TGCAGTGCTAGCGATCGAGGGGGCAGGGACACTGAA.

In the case of this clone: The read ends 3 residues shy of where the CDR3 ends; the end is completed using the germline J gene. The J gene is TRBJ2-3, the V gene TRBV20-1, with 7 bases that match TRBD2. V lost 6 bases to trimming and J lost 2 bases; unmatched junction nucleotides: 11. This CDR3 comprises 15 residues. Germline V CDR1 and CDR2: DFQATT, SNEGSKA (reference sequence). The CDR3 reads CSAPGGWGNTDTQYF. The CDR3 DNA, read in part, is TGCAGTGCGCCCGGGGGGTGGGGAAACACAGATACG.

Concerning this clone: The DNA ends 3 residues before the CDR3 does, and the rest of the CDR3 is filled in from the germline J gene. This rearrangement joins TRBV6-1 to TRBJ2-3; D is undetermined. V was clipped by 0 bases and J by 1 base, with 5 bases between them. Germline V gene sequence: CDR1 MNHNS, CDR2 SASEGT. The CDR3 has 14 amino acids. CDR3 sequence reads: CASSEAHRTDTQYF. The part of the CDR3 DNA that was read is TGTGCCAGCAGTGAAGCTCATCGCACAGATACG.

Notes on this clone: The DNA ends 3 residues before the CDR3 does, and the rest of the CDR3 is filled in from the germline J gene. The chain uses TRBV6-2 or TRBV6-3 and TRBJ2-3, with a tentative D call TRBD2 (5 bases). The V gene's germline CDR1 is MNHEY and CDR2 SVGEGT. Between the trimmed V and J ends, which lost 8 bases and 4 bases, there was a span of 22 bases. This CDR3 spans 16 amino acids. CDR3 DNA, as far as it was read: TGTGCCAGCCTGCGACTGTCGGGGAAGGAGGCAGATACG. It specifies CASLRLSGKEADT. The complete CDR3 protein is CASLRLSGKEADTQYF.

For this clone: Sequencing ends 3 residues short of the CDR3 end; the germline J gene provides the rest. The chain is built from TRBV6-2 or TRBV6-3 and TRBJ2-3, with 9 nucleotides matching TRBD1. The CDR3 is 15 residues long. The germline V gene encodes CDR1 MNHEY and CDR2 SVGEGT. CDR3 DNA (partial): TGTGCCAGCAACTCCGGGACAGGGCACAGAGAGACG. This gives the protein CASNSGTGHRET. The whole CDR3 sequence is CASNSGTGHRETQYF.

On this clone itself: The read gets to within 3 residues of the CDR3 end, and the germline J gene fills in the rest. This chain joins TRBV7-9 and TRBJ1-4, with D possibly TRBD1 on 6 matching bases. There are 14 residues in the CDR3. Trimming pared 5 bases from V and 4 bases from J, leaving 11 bases between. Germline V gives CDR1 SEHNR, CDR2 FQNEAQ (reference sequence). CDR3 bases read: TGTGCCAGCAGCACCGGACAGATTAATGAAAAA. Translation gives CASSTGQINEK. The CDR3 in full is CASSTGQINEKLFF.

On this clone: The read ends 3 residues early relative to the CDR3; the germline J gene fills the gap. The chain carries TRBV2 and TRBJ2-4; maybe TRBD1 (6 bases). The CDR3 spans 15 residues. Germline lookup yields CDR1 SNHLY and CDR2 FYNNEI. CDR3 region: CASNRDKSFNYGQYF. The covered CDR3 bases are TGTGCCAGCAACCGGGACAAGTCATTTAACTATGGT.